The 12 T cell receptor beta chains in this list originate from one sample, sequenced in a study of T cell responses to AZD1222 COVID-19 vaccine. Assay: immunoSEQ multiplex PCR; the TCRdb copy retains only in-frame clones and omits some. The table includes 160,000 or so clones, 85% to 90% detected once. This sample comprised peripheral blood, obtained on day 0 of AZD1222 vaccination. The receptors here all came from an adult in good health.

The chain employs TRBV5-1 and TRBJ1-3, with 7 bases that match TRBD1. Germline CDR1 SGHRS, CDR2 YFSETQ. The CDR3 runs 14 residues. Trimming cost V 0 bases and J 4 bases; bases outside gene matches: 1. The DNA of the CDR3 is TGCGCCAGCAGCTTGGTGGGACAGGGAAACACCATATATTTT. Translation gives CASSLVGQGNTIYF.

The chain couples TRBV6-5 to TRBJ1-6; D might be TRBD1 (6 bases). This CDR3 region has 13 residues. The V gene lost 9 bases and the J gene lost 7 bases, with 13 bases spanning the gap. Looked up from germline, CDR1 is MNHEY and CDR2 is SVGAGI. DNA of the CDR3: TGTGCCAGTACGACAGGTTCGAATTCACCCCTCCACTTT. It translates to CASTTGSNSPLHF.

This clone was seen just once. The V call is TRBV29-1, the J call TRBJ1-5; TRBD1 matches 10 bases. This CDR3 contains 13 residues. V lost 8 bases and J lost 5; bases outside the gene matches: 6. CDR1 is SQVTM and CDR2 is ANQGSEA in the germline V gene. DNA of the CDR3: TGCAGCTTCGGGACAGGGGTGGATCAGCCCCAGCATTTT. Protein: CSFGTGVDQPQHF.

The rearrangement joins TRBV10-3 to TRBJ1-1; D is unresolved. Germline lookup yields CDR1 ENHRY and CDR2 SYGVKD. The CDR3 has 14 amino acids. V lost 2 bases, J lost 0 bases, and 7 bases lay in between. CDR3 DNA: TGTGCCATCAGTGAGAGGGTTATGAACACTGAAGCTTTCTTT. It encodes CAISERVMNTEAFF.

The V gene is TRBV6-6, the J gene TRBJ1-6; D might be TRBD1 (6 bases). Germline V gene data show CDR1 as MNHNY and CDR2 as SVGAGI (reference sequence). CDR3 length: 14 amino acids. Deletions cut 2 bases from V and 9 bases from J, with 11 bases between. The CDR3 reads CASSYRRGGSPLHF. CDR3 nucleotides: TGTGCCAGCAGTTACCGCAGGGGAGGTTCACCCCTCCACTTT.

This clone was seen a single time. Here the CDR3 DNA reads TGTGCCAGCAGTTTTCGGAACACTGAAGCTTTCTTT. Its translation is CASSFRNTEAFF. The rearrangement uses TRBV28 and TRBJ1-1, with D unclear. This CDR3 comprises 12 residues. In germline, CDR1 is MDHEN, CDR2 SYDVKM. The V gene lost 3 bases and the J gene lost 1 base, with 3 bases spanning the gap.

A few counts support this clone. This rearrangement joins TRBV11-2 to TRBJ1-1, with D hard to call. The ends were cut back, 1 base at V and 5 bases at J, with 8 bases in the middle. Germline CDR1 and CDR2: SGHAT and FQNNGV. The CDR3 has 13 residues. The CDR3: CASSLGEATEAFF. The CDR3, as DNA: TGTGCCAGCAGCTTAGGGGAAGCTACTGAAGCTTTCTTT.

The gene calls are TRBV18 and TRBJ1-6, with TRBD1 matching 7 bases. Per the germline V gene, CDR1 is KGHSH and CDR2 is LQKENI. J gave up 8 bases and V 4 bases, and 8 bases lay outside the gene matches. The CDR3 runs to 15 residues. As DNA, the CDR3 is TGTGCCAGCTCACTACCGACAGGGATCGATTCACCCCTCCACTTT. Amino acid sequence: CASSLPTGIDSPLHF.

The rearrangement links TRBV5-4 to TRBJ1-2; 10 bases match TRBD1. V dropped 7 bases and J dropped 0; count of bases not matched to a gene: 9. Looked up from germline, CDR1 is SGHNT and CDR2 is YYREEE (reference sequence). CDR3 length: 16 residues. The CDR3 spells CASFPGQGTANYGYTF. CDR3 coding DNA: TGTGCCAGCTTCCCGGGACAGGGGACGGCTAACTATGGCTACACCTTC.

CDR3 coding DNA: TGTGCCAGCAGCTTGGACAGTTCAACGCTCTATGGCTACACCTTC. Its translation is CASSLDSSTLYGYTF. The V and J genes are TRBV5-5 and TRBJ1-2; no firm D call. CDR3 length equals 15 residues. Trimming took 0 bases from V and 4 from J, leaving 13 bases between them. Germline V gene sequence: CDR1 SGHKS, CDR2 YYEKEE (reference sequence).

The chain joins TRBV11-2 to TRBJ1-2, with D possibly being TRBD1 (6 bases). CDR3 length: 15 residues. V shed 4 bases and J shed 2 bases, with 14 bases lying between them. Germline V lookup: CDR1 SGHAT, CDR2 FQNNGV. The CDR3 reads CASSSLRGRNYGYTF. The CDR3 DNA is TGTGCCAGCAGCTCCCTGAGGGGGAGGAACTATGGCTACACCTTC.

At least ten counts were recorded for this clone. The gene calls are TRBV12-2 and TRBJ1-4; the D call in the table, TRBD1, was not verified against the DNA. TRBV12-2 is designated a pseudogene. The CDR3 has 14 amino acids. The DNA of the CDR3 is TGTGCAAGTCGGAGGACAGGGACCTCTGAAAAACTGTTTTTT. This gives the protein CASRRTGTSEKLFF.